This T cell receptor beta chain was recorded in a study of blood T cell repertoires in COVID-19 (dated by TCRdb to 2019 to 2021). Regarding the study in general: Samples covering the acute and convalescent phases of COVID-19 were provided by collaborators in the United States, Italy and Spain. Samples came from the ongoing ImmuneRACE study (first 160 participants) plus 1,254 subjects from 6 global collaborators. Subjects who had been exposed to COVID-19, were actively infected with it, or had recovered from it provided the deeply sampled blood TCRbeta repertoires that made up the dataset. A de-identified subject ID, COVID-19 status, age in years and sex were almost always included in the sample metadata. The repertoires were released in a freely available public database intended as a resource for research on the immune response to SARS-CoV-2. Where HLA class I and class II types were available, the types were taken from metadata supplied by the sample provider, not from assay-based typing. The material from the prospective study consisted of cDNA or gDNA derived from T cells, B-cell-depleted T cells, or PBMCs. Broader findings and caveats from the paper: How much clinical and demographic metadata was included differed by source and by participant, and the metadata was provided uncurated.

Points on this clone: Its binding antigen is unknown. No much larger clonotype is one base removed from it; base qualities were not supplied.

Participants in the prospective study were aged 18 to 89 years, lived in some 24 United States geographic areas, and enrolled through a virtual design. To assign participants to cohorts, the prospective study relied on clinical history that participants themselves reported in a screening survey and a study questionnaire. Mobile phlebotomists in the prospective study collected whole blood, serum and a nasopharyngeal or oropharyngeal swab from every participant. Over a roughly 2-month period, participants in the prospective study had the option of providing additional blood draws and questionnaires. Before DNA extraction, blood samples from the prospective study were shipped at room temperature or frozen. The immunoSEQ Assay, a bias-controlled multiplex PCR, was used to amplify TCRbeta CDR3 regions from genomic DNA. The authors processed their data as follows. The number of nucleated cells in each sample was estimated by amplification of reference gene primers within the assay. To quantify the absolute abundance of each unique TCRbeta CDR3 rearrangement, sequence reads were collapsed and filtered. For each sample, productive Simpson clonality was calculated as the square root of Simpson's diversity index over productive rearrangements. TCRdb retrieved this table from immuneACCESS and kept in-frame rearrangements only. Not all clones are present; in checked studies, unresolved V genes account for under half, and no reason is known for the remainder. V and J calls and clone size are copied from that table; D and trimming were computed from the DNA. The sample table holds roughly 130,000 clones, of which 84% were seen once. Nearly 3.5% of the sample is held by the ten biggest clonotypes.

Sequencing was performed on PBMCs or T cells enriched from blood (not recorded which). The sequence was obtained from a woman in her forties or fifties with acute COVID-19.

This receptor carries the CDR3 CASSPGGGSREQYF. The sequenced DNA: TGTGCCAGCAGCCCCGGCGGAGGATCACGCGAGCAGTACTTC. The chain is encoded by TRBV14 joined to TRBJ2-7; D gene: possibly TRBD2, on 5 matching bases. Spanning cysteine to phenylalanine, the CDR3 consists of 14 amino acids. The DNA shown is the 42-base CDR3, in frame from base 1. As encoded in the germline V gene, CDR1 is SGHDN while CDR2 is FVKESK. V loses 4 bases, J loses 6 bases, and the germline ends lie 16 bases apart.